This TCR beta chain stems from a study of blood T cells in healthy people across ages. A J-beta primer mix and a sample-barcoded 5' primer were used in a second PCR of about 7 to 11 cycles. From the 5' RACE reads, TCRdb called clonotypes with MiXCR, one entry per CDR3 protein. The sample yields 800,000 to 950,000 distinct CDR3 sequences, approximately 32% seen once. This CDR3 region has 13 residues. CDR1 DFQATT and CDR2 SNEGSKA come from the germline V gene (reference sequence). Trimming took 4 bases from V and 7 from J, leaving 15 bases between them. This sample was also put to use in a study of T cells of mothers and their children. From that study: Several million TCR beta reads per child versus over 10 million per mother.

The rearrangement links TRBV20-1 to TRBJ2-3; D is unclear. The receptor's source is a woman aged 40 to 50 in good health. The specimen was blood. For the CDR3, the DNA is TGCAGTGCTAACCGACTCGACTCACATACGCAGTATTTT. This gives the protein CSANRLDSHTQYF.